The 21 T cell receptor beta chains below come from one sample, sequenced in a study of blood T cell repertoires in COVID-19. The data were produced by immunoSEQ multiplex PCR, yet TCRdb's version contains in-frame clones alone and is incomplete. Of 110,000 to 150,000 clones listed, just under 90% were seen once; the top ten hold about 10%. Sequencing was done on a sample of peripheral blood. Source of these receptors: a woman aged 80 or over with acute or convalescent COVID-19.

The CDR3 loop reads CASSSGTVTYEQYF. Written as DNA, the CDR3 is TGTGCCAGCAGCTCCGGGACAGTAACCTACGAGCAGTACTTC. V is TRBV7-2 and J is TRBJ2-7; 7 bases are shared with TRBD1. The trim removed 4 bases at V and 2 bases at J, leaving 5 bases unmatched. CDR3 length: 14 amino acids. CDR1 is SGHTA, CDR2 FQGNSA, per germline.

The chain combines TRBV5-6 with TRBJ1-3; D is possibly TRBD1 (5 bases). V was shortened by 0 bases and J by 1 base, with 8 bases between the two germline ends. This CDR3 is built from 15 residues. Germline V gene sequence: CDR1 SGHDT, CDR2 YYEEEE. The CDR3 loop reads CASSLGPGSGNTIYF. In DNA, the CDR3 is TGTGCCAGCAGCTTGGGGCCAGGGTCTGGAAACACCATATATTTT.

The chain couples TRBV7-9 to TRBJ2-3, with 8 bases matching TRBD1. Germline V gene lookup returns CDR1 SEHNR and CDR2 FQNEAQ (reference sequence). V gave up 4 bases and J gave up 0 bases; unmatched junction bases: 3. The length of the CDR3 is 15 residues. This CDR3 is CASSSQGASTDTQYF. DNA for the CDR3: TGTGCCAGCAGCTCTCAGGGGGCTAGCACAGATACGCAGTATTTT. Based on the CDR3 plus reference TRBV7-9 and TRBJ2-3, the full variable domain is DTGVSQNPRHKITKRGQNVTFRCDPISEHNRLYWYRQTLGQGPEFLTYFQNEAQLEKSRLLSDRFSAERPKGSFSTLEIQRTEQGDSAMYLCASSSQGASTDTQYFGPGTRLTVL.

The chain employs TRBV5-1 and TRBJ1-3; TRBD1 aligns across 7 bases. The CDR3 is 16 residues long. J gave up 0 bases and V 2 bases, and 5 bases lay outside the gene matches. Germline values: CDR1 SGHRS, CDR2 YFSETQ. The chain's CDR3 is CASSLGTAASGNTIYF. CDR3 bases: TGCGCCAGCAGCTTAGGGACAGCCGCCTCTGGAAACACCATATATTTT. Combining the CDR3 with reference TRBV5-1 and TRBJ1-3 gives the whole variable domain KAGVTQTPRYLIKTRGQQVTLSCSPISGHRSVSWYQQTPGQGLQFLFEYFSETQRNKGNFPGRFSGRQFSNSRSEMNVSTLELGDSALYLCASSLGTAASGNTIYFGEGSWLTVV.

This chain joins TRBV11-2 and TRBJ1-3; no definite D call. Germline V lookup: CDR1 SGHAT, CDR2 FQNNGV. The CDR3 is made up of 15 amino acids. V lost 5 bases to trimming and J lost 0 bases, with 11 bases between them. This CDR3 reads CASSTTSASGNTIYF. The CDR3 DNA reads TGTGCCAGCAGCACTACGAGTGCCTCTGGAAACACCATATATTTT. Filled out from reference TRBV11-2 and TRBJ1-3, the complete variable domain reads EAGVAQSPRYKIIEKRQSVAFWCNPISGHATLYWYQQILGQGPKLLIQFQNNGVVDDSQLPKDRFSAERLKGVDSTLKIQPAKLEDSAVYLCASSTTSASGNTIYFGEGSWLTVV.

The chain links TRBV6-5 to TRBJ2-3, with TRBD1 matching 9 bases. The CDR3 is 15 amino acids. Germline V CDR1 and CDR2: MNHEY, SVGAGI. V was clipped by 6 bases and J by 1 base; unmatched bases: 5. CDR3: CASRSRDRGTDTQYF. CDR3 coding DNA: TGTGCCAGCAGATCCCGGGACAGGGGCACAGATACGCAGTATTTT.

The rearrangement links TRBV6-1 to TRBJ2-3, with 12 bases matching TRBD2. CDR3 size: 18 residues. V lost 0 bases and J lost 2; bases outside the gene matches: 6. The germline CDR1 and CDR2 sequences are MNHNS and SASEGT. The CDR3 DNA follows: TGTGCCAGCAGTGAAGCACCAACTAGCGGGGGGACCACAGATACGCAGTATTTT. It yields the protein CASSEAPTSGGTTDTQYF.

This chain links TRBV10-1 with TRBJ1-3; a possible D gene is TRBD1 (5 bases). The CDR3 spans 13 residues. The V gene lost 4 bases and the J gene lost 4 bases, with 8 bases spanning the gap. Germline CDR1 is WNHNN and CDR2 is SYGVQD (reference sequence). The DNA for the CDR3 is TGCGCCAGCAGTGCGACAGAGGGAAACACCATATATTTT. This codes for CASSATEGNTIYF.

This clone was observed a few times. V is TRBV7-3 and J is TRBJ2-1; possibly TRBD2 for D (5 bases). Trimming cost V 5 bases and J 8 bases, with 13 bases left between them. This CDR3 has 13 amino acids. Germline loops: CDR1 SGHTA, CDR2 FQGTGA. CDR3 in DNA: TGTGCCAGCAGCCAAATAGAGGGCTATGAGCAGTTCTTC. Its translation: CASSQIEGYEQFF. Looking up the rest from reference TRBV7-3 and TRBJ2-1 gives the full variable domain: GAGVSQTPSNKVTEKGKYVELRCDPISGHTALYWYRQSLGQGPEFLIYFQGTGAADDSGLPNDRFFAVRPEGSVSTLKIQRTERGDSAVYLCASSQIEGYEQFFGPGTRLTVL.

This clone appeared a single time. The rearrangement links TRBV6-6 to TRBJ2-7; 7 nucleotides match TRBD1. The CDR3 loop spans 14 amino acids. Germline CDR1 and CDR2: MNHNY and SVGAGI (reference sequence). V gave up 6 bases and J gave up 0 bases; unmatched junction bases: 5. DNA of the CDR3: TGTGCCAGCAGGCCACAGGGGAGCTCCTACGAGCAGTACTTC. Residues: CASRPQGSSYEQYF.

In its sample, this clone was seen once. The CDR3 spells CASSLPNYGYTF. The CDR3 DNA follows: TGTGCCAGCAGTCTACCTAACTATGGCTACACCTTC. The genes are TRBV6-2 or TRBV6-3 and TRBJ1-2; D call uncertain. CDR3 length equals 12 residues. The V end lost 5 bases, the J end lost 0 bases, and 4 bases lay between the germline ends. Germline CDR1 reads MNHEY; CDR2 reads SVGEGT.

The chain links TRBV3-1 (or the pseudogene TRBV3-2) to TRBJ2-7; D remains unclear. Germline CDR1 is LGHDT and CDR2 is YNNKEL (reference sequence). The CDR3 runs to 12 residues. Trimming took 0 bases from V and 3 from J, leaving 3 bases between them. CDR3 DNA: TGTGCCAGCAGCCAAGACGGCTACGAGCAGTACTTC. It yields the protein CASSQDGYEQYF.

This chain links TRBV13 with TRBJ2-3; weak D call: TRBD2 (6 bases). Germline CDR1 reads PRHDT; CDR2 reads FYEKMQ (reference sequence). The CDR3 extends over 13 amino acids. V was clipped by 3 bases and J by 13 bases, with 17 bases between them. This CDR3 reads CASSLQRAGPKYF. CDR3 sequence (DNA): TGTGCCAGCAGCTTGCAGCGGGCAGGGCCAAAGTATTTT.

The chain links TRBV16 to TRBJ1-5; no clear D. CDR3 length: 14 amino acids. With 4 bases removed from V and 0 bases from J, the gap between germline ends came to 7 bases. CDR1 and CDR2 (germline): KGHSY, FQNENV. Here the CDR3 DNA reads TGTGCCAGCAGCCGCGGCAATAGCAATCAGCCCCAGCATTTT. It translates to CASSRGNSNQPQHF. Filled out from reference TRBV16 and TRBJ1-5, the complete variable domain reads GEEVAQTPKHLVRGEGQKAKLYCAPIKGHSYVFWYQQVLKNEFKFLISFQNENVFDETGMPKERFSAKCLPNSPCSLEIQATKLEDSAVYFCASSRGNSNQPQHFGDGTRLSIL.

The chain links TRBV5-4 to TRBJ1-2; D possibly corresponds to TRBD1 (5 bases). The germline CDR1 and CDR2 sequences are SGHNT and YYREEE (reference sequence). Between the trimmed V and J ends, which lost 6 bases and 7 bases, there was a span of 16 bases. The CDR3 spans 13 residues. This CDR3 reads CASTWWQGGGYTF. The DNA for the CDR3 is TGTGCCAGCACCTGGTGGCAGGGTGGTGGCTACACCTTC.

The rearrangement uses TRBV18 and TRBJ2-1; TRBD2 agrees at 10 bases. This CDR3 is built from 17 residues. CDR1 and CDR2 from the germline V gene are KGHSH and LQKENI. V dropped 2 bases and J dropped 9; count of bases not matched to a gene: 13. This CDR3 reads CASSPSGGANLRPEQFF. DNA for the CDR3: TGTGCCAGCTCACCAAGCGGGGGGGCTAATCTTCGACCTGAGCAGTTCTTC.

The rearrangement joins TRBV4-1 to TRBJ2-1, with D possibly being TRBD2 (7 bases). Trimming took 1 base from V and 8 from J, leaving 12 bases between them. The CDR3 covers 14 residues. CDR1 is MGHRA, CDR2 YSYEKL, per germline. The CDR3 DNA reads as TGCGCCAGCAGCCAAGGGGAGGGGGGAGATGAGCAGTTCTTC. Amino acids: CASSQGEGGDEQFF.

The chain joins TRBV24-1 to TRBJ1-4, with D perhaps TRBD1 (6 bases). The CDR3 loop spans 18 amino acids. CDR1 KGHDR and CDR2 SFDVKD come from the germline V gene. V lost 0 bases and J 7 bases, leaving 20 bases between the germline ends. The CDR3 sequence: CATSDLQSPRGKCEKLFF. In DNA form, the CDR3 reads TGTGCCACCAGTGATTTGCAAAGCCCCAGGGGTAAATGTGAAAAACTGTTTTTT.

The gene calls are TRBV4-1 and TRBJ1-2; D remains unclear. The germline V and J ends were trimmed by 0 bases and 1 base, with 9 bases remaining between them. This CDR3 comprises 15 residues. CDR1 and CDR2 from the germline V gene are MGHRA and YSYEKL. The CDR3 DNA sequence: TGCGCCAGCAGCCAAGAGGAGGGAAATAACTATGGCTACACCTTC. Translation gives CASSQEEGNNYGYTF.

The V gene is TRBV9, the J gene TRBJ2-1; D is perhaps TRBD1 (5 bases). This CDR3 contains 15 residues. Trimming cost V 5 bases and J 0 bases, with 12 bases left between them. Germline CDR1 SGDLS, CDR2 YYNGEE. CDR3 loop: CASSPGQSSYNEQFF. CDR3 nucleotide sequence: TGTGCCAGCAGTCCTGGACAAAGCTCCTACAATGAGCAGTTCTTC.

V and J are TRBV6-6 and TRBJ2-6; D is ambiguous. CDR1 MNHNY and CDR2 SVGAGI come from the germline V gene (reference sequence). V lost 10 bases to trimming and J lost 0 bases, with 13 bases between them. CDR3 size: 15 residues. CDR3: CATVGSPSGANVLTF. In DNA form, the CDR3 reads TGTGCCACCGTCGGGTCGCCCTCTGGGGCCAACGTCCTGACTTTC.